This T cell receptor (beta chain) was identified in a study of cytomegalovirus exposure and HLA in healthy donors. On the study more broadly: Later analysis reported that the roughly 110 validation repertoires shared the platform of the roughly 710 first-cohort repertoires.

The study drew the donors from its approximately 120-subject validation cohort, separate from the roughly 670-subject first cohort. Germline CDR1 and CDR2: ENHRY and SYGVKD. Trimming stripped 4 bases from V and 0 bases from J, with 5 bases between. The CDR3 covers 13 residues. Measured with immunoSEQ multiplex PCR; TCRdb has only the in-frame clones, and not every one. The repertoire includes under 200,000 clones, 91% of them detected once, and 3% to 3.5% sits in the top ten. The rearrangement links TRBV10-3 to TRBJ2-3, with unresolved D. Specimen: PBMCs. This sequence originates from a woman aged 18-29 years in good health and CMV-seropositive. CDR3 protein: CAISGASTDTQYF. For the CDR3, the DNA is TGTGCCATCAGTGGGGCTAGCACAGATACGCAGTATTTT.